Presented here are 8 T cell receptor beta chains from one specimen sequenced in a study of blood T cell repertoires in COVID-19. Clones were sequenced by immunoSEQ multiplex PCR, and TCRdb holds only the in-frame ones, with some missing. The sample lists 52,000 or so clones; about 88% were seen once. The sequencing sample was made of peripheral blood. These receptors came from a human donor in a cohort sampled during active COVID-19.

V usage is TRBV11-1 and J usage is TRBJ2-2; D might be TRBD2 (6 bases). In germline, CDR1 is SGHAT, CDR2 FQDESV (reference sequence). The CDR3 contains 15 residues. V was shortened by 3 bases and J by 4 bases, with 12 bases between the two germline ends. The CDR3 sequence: CASSFTGSGTGELFF. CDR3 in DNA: TGTGCCAGCAGCTTTACGGGTAGCGGCACCGGGGAGCTGTTTTTT.

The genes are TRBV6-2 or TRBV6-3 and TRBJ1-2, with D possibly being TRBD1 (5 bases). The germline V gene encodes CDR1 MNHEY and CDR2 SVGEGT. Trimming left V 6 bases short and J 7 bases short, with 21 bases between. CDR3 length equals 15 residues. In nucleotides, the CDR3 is TGTGCCAGCAGCCCACGGGGCGGGACGTTAAGTGGCTACACCTTC. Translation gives CASSPRGGTLSGYTF.

DNA of the CDR3: TGTGCCAGCAGTTATCGGACTGGTTCAACTAATGAAAAACTGTTTTTT. Translated: CASSYRTGSTNEKLFF. The chain recombines TRBV5-4 with TRBJ1-4; D remains unclear. This CDR3 contains 16 residues. CDR1 is SGHNT, CDR2 YYREEE, per germline (reference sequence). The germline V and J ends were trimmed by 5 bases and 0 bases, with 14 bases remaining between them.

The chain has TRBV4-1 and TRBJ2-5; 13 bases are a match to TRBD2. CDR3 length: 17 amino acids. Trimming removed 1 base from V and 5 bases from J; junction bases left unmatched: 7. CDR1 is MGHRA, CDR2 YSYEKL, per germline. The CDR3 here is CASSQVPSLAGGETQYF. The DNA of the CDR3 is TGCGCCAGCAGCCAAGTCCCTTCACTAGCGGGAGGGGAGACCCAGTACTTC.

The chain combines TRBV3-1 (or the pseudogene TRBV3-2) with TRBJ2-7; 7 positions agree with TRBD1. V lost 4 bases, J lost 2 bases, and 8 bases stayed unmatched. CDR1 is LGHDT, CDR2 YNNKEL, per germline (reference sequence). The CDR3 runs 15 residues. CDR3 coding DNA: TGTGCCAGCAGCCCAAGACAGGGCCGCACCTACGAGCAGTACTTC. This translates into CASSPRQGRTYEQYF.

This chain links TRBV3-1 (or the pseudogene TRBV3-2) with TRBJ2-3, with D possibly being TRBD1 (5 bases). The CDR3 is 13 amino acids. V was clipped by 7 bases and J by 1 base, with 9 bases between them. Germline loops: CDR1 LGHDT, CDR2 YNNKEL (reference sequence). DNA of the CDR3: TGTGCCAGCACAGGGCAGGGCACAGATACGCAGTATTTT. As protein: CASTGQGTDTQYF.

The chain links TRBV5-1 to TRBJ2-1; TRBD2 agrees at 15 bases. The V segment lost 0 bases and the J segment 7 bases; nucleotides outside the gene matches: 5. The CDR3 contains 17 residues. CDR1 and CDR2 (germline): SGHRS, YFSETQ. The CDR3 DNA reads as TGCGCCAGCAGCTTGGCCCGAGGGACTAGCGGGGGGAATGAGCAGTTCTTC. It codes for CASSLARGTSGGNEQFF.

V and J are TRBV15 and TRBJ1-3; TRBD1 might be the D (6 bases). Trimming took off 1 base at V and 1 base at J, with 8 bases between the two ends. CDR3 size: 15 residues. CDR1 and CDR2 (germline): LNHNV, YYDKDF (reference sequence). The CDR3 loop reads CATSRGGGSGNTIYF. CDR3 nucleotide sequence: TGTGCCACCAGCAGAGGAGGGGGATCTGGAAACACCATATATTTT.